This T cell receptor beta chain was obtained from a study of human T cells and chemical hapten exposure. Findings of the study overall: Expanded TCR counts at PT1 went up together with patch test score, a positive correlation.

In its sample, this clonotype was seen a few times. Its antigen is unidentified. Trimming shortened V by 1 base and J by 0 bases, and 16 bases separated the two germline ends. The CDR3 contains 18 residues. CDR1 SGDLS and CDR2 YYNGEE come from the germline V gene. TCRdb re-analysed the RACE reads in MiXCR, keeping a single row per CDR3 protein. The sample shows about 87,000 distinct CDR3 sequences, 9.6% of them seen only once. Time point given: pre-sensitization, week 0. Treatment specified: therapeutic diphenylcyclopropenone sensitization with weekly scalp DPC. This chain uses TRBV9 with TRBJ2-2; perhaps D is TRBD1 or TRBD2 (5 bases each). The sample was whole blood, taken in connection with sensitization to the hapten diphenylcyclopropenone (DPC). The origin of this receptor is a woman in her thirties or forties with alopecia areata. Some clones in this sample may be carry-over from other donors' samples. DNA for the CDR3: TGTGCCAGCAGCGTACGTCCGGGGCGACATACGAACACCGGGGAGCTGTTTTTT. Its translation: CASSVRPGRHTNTGELFF.